This T cell receptor (beta chain) was retrieved from a study of T cell responses to AZD1222 COVID-19 vaccine (dated by TCRdb to about 2021). Study-wide context: AZD1222 recipients with second doses at about 4 weeks or about 12 weeks were pooled, because spike-specific TCR depth and breadth did not differ between schedules. TCR sequencing was performed for fewer than 250 trial participants, of whom roughly 200 were given two doses of AZD1222 and roughly 25 were given two doses of MenACWY control vaccine. Trial participants were enrolled into age subgroups of 18-55, 56-69 and 70-plus years, which contained 148, 28 and 57 TCR-sequenced participants, respectively.

In the case of this clone: The specificity of this receptor is unknown. The input lacks base qualities; no much larger clone sits a single base away.

In the paper's terms, the time point label means: baseline before first vaccination. Samples from vaccinated people were obtained from the UK trials COV001 and COV002, which included a single-blind randomized controlled phase 2/3 trial of AZD1222 (ChAdOx1 nCoV-19) in healthy adults. For TCRbeta chain sequencing, PBMC samples from trial participants were taken at day 0 and at day 28 after the second dose. Study-wide findings and limitations: The whole spike protein was spanned by vaccine-associated CD4 TCRs, and dominant responses were seen in regions 160-218 and 743-854. After two AZD1222 doses, both the breadth and the depth of spike-specific TCRs were significantly higher than at day 0 and than in MenACWY recipients. The 56-69-year group was small, and its depth increase did not reach significance, likely because of low power. Participants were mostly white British, with more females than males. The authors suggested clonal diversity may have been underestimated. Conclusions about previously exposed vaccinees are limited, since just a handful of AZD1222 recipients were seropositive for SARS-CoV-2 at baseline. No day 14 peak-response samples were available, so repertoires were characterized only after the peak T cell response. Nearly half of unique spike-specific TCRs reportedly recognized epitopes outside regions mutated in the B.1.351 and B.1.1.7 variants.

The CDR3 regions of human TCRbeta chains were analyzed by immunosequencing. As for the original processing: TCRs in the repertoires were compared against a reference library of SARS-CoV-2-specific TCRs that had been generated with the MIRA antigen-specificity platform. Breadth was defined as the fraction of unique TCRs that were SARS-CoV-2-associated, and depth was defined as the fraction of total T cells that were SARS-CoV-2-associated. Each spike-specific TCR was assigned to its reactive spike region and to a CD4 or CD8 class using the MIRA data. Log10-transformed breadth and depth values were compared by one-way ANOVA with Sidak's multiple comparisons tests. Here the immuneACCESS table is served through TCRdb, limited to in-frame sequences with V and J called. Missing clones are a known gap in these copies; in checked studies unresolved V genes cover under half, and the rest lacks a known reason. The V and J calls and clone size are taken from that table; D and trimming were inferred from the DNA. This sample holds about 170,000 clones; 93% were observed only once. Around 4.3% of the sample goes to the ten largest clones.

Sequenced material: peripheral blood, taken on day 0 of AZD1222 vaccination. The clonotype originates from an adult in good health.

The CDR3 sequence is CSVVASGRGTDTQYF. The bases read TGCAGCGTTGTGGCTAGCGGGAGGGGCACAGATACGCAGTATTTT. Recombination joined TRBV29-1 with TRBJ2-3; 12 of the junction bases match TRBD2. The CDR1 and CDR2 encoded by the germline V gene are SQVTM and ANQGSEA. Trimming removed 4 bases from V and 1 base from J; the gene matches leave 3 bases unexplained. Taken from cysteine to phenylalanine, the CDR3 has 15 residues. Just CDR3 DNA is preserved here, 45 bases in frame from base 1.